The source of this TCR beta chain is a study of cytomegalovirus exposure and HLA in healthy donors. Study context: The 90 to 150 validation repertoires used a platform that matched the one used for the approximately 610 first-cohort repertoires, as a later analysis reported.

On this clone itself: Its antigen is undetermined.

Study-wide points: Testing in vitro showed a few CMV-associated chains specific for CMV antigens. The majority of TCR sequences were rare, yet some public TCRs appeared in many donors. Cytomegalovirus-associated status was assigned to approximately 160 TCR beta chains.

Using immunoSEQ multiplex PCR, the repertoire was profiled, and TCRdb retains in-frame clones only, with some absent. The sample comprises some 75,000 clones, about 96% of which are singletons, and roughly 1.3% rests with the top ten. The junction had 8 bases not matched to a gene; V was cut back by 7 bases and J by 3 bases. Per germline, CDR1 SGHAT and CDR2 FQNNGV. The CDR3 runs to 14 residues. The chain has TRBV11-2 and TRBJ2-7, with 8 bases lining up with TRBD1. Sequencing was carried out using PBMCs. The clonotype was recovered from a woman between 18 and 30 years old in good health and CMV-seronegative. DNA for the CDR3: TGTGCCAGCAATGGACAGGGAGGTAACTACGAGCAGTACTTC. Its protein is CASNGQGGNYEQYF.